Detailed here is one T cell receptor (beta chain). These data are taken from a study of OX40 agonist ivuxolimab in advanced cancers. Study details: An agonistic anti-OX40 (CD134) antibody, ivuxolimab, was used to treat the patients. Subjects had a mean age of about 57 years, with a range of roughly 23 to 79; approximately 83% were male.

The table came from immunoSEQ multiplex PCR; TCRdb's copy has only in-frame clones and leaves some out. The sample shows more than 50,000 clones, less than 90% of them seen only once. The TCR sequence derives from an adult with an advanced solid tumor such as melanoma, head and neck, liver or kidney cancer. Material: CD4+ or CD8+ T cells sorted from blood, obtained in a trial of the OX40 agonist ivuxolimab.

In DNA form, the CDR3 reads TGTGCCAGTTCTAACCGGGGGGCAGGTACGCAGTATTTT. Translated: CASSNRGAGTQYF. The gene calls are TRBV19 and TRBJ2-3, with D maybe TRBD2 (7 bases). Per the germline V gene, CDR1 is LNHDA and CDR2 is SQIVND (reference sequence). The CDR3 length is 13 residues. V dropped 8 bases and J dropped 8 bases, with 17 bases sitting between them.